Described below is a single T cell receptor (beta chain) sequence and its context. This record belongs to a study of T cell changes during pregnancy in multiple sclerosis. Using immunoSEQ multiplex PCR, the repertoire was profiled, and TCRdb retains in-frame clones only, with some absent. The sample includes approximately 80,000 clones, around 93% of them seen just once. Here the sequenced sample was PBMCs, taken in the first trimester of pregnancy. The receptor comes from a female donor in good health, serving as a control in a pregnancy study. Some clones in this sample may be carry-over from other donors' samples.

CDR3 in DNA: TGCAGCGTTGGTGAGGGCGGCCACTCCTTCTATGGCTACACCTTC. It specifies CSVGEGGHSFYGYTF. The chain employs TRBV29-1 and TRBJ1-2; D gene unclear. V lost 4 bases and J 4 bases, leaving 19 bases between the germline ends. The CDR3 has 15 residues. In germline, CDR1 is SQVTM, CDR2 ANQGSEA.